Below, 17 T cell receptor beta chains from the same sample are listed, as sequenced in a study of blood T cell repertoires in COVID-19. The assay was immunoSEQ multiplex PCR, and TCRdb's table has in-frame clones only and misses some. The sample shows 140,000 to 150,000 clones, over 65% of them seen only once. Sequencing used PBMCs or T cells enriched from blood (not recorded which). Receptor source: a woman between 50 and 59 years old who had recovered from COVID-19.

This chain links TRBV6-1 with TRBJ2-3; 8 bases fit TRBD2. The germline V gene has CDR1 MNHNS and CDR2 SASEGT. The CDR3 covers 16 residues. The J segment lost 1 base and the V segment lost 1 base, leaving 4 bases of the junction unmatched. The CDR3 nucleotides read TGTGCCAGCAGTGAAGTTGGCGGGGGGCGCACAGATACGCAGTATTTT. Amino acid sequence: CASSEVGGGRTDTQYF.

The gene calls are TRBV18 and TRBJ1-1; no definite D call. The CDR3 is made up of 13 amino acids. In germline, CDR1 is KGHSH, CDR2 LQKENI. V lost 2 bases and J lost 1, with 5 bases in between. The CDR3 bases are TGTGCCAGCTCACCAACGGGGAACACTGAAGCTTTCTTT. It yields the protein CASSPTGNTEAFF.

This clone has a handful of counts. The chain employs TRBV21-1 and TRBJ1-3; the DNA was not used to check the table's D call, TRBD1. TRBV21-1 corresponds to a pseudogene. The CDR3 runs to 15 residues. In DNA form, the CDR3 reads TGTGCCAGCAGCAAAAGAAAGGGGGCTGGAAACACCATATATTTT. It translates to CASSKRKGAGNTIYF.

The CDR3 nucleotides read TGTGCCAGCAGTCCCGGACAGGGAGGGCGAGAGACCCAGTACTTC. Translated: CASSPGQGGRETQYF. The V gene is TRBV27, the J gene TRBJ2-5; possible D gene TRBD1, 8 bases. In germline, CDR1 is MNHEY, CDR2 SMNVEV (reference sequence). The V end lost 5 bases, the J end lost 4 bases, and 17 bases lay between the germline ends. The CDR3 runs 15 residues.

This chain uses TRBV18 with TRBJ2-5, with D maybe TRBD2 (5 bases). CDR1 is KGHSH and CDR2 is LQKENI in the germline V gene. The CDR3 is 14 residues long. V lost 6 bases to trimming and J lost 3 bases, with 14 bases between them. In DNA form, the CDR3 reads TGTGCCAGCTCCCCCTCAGCACTAGAAGAGACCCAGTACTTC. It translates to CASSPSALEETQYF.

The rearrangement joins TRBV24-1 to TRBJ2-1; 7 positions match TRBD2. With V trimmed by 6 bases and J by 5 bases, 6 bases remained unmatched. Germline V gene sequence: CDR1 KGHDR, CDR2 SFDVKD. The CDR3 sequence is 14 residues long. As DNA, the CDR3 is TGTGCCACCAGTTCAGCGGGACTTAACAATGAGCAGTTCTTC. It is translated as CATSSAGLNNEQFF.

V and J are TRBV30 and TRBJ2-5; TRBD2 matches 7 bases. From germline, CDR1 is GTSNPN and CDR2 SVGIG (reference sequence). Trimming took 4 bases from V and 2 from J; bases not matched to a gene: 4. This CDR3 comprises 13 residues. Here the CDR3 DNA reads TGTGCCTGGACCGGACTAGATCAAGAGACCCAGTACTTC. Translated, it gives CAWTGLDQETQYF.

Note on this clone: The same CDR3 also results from other DNA sequences found in this sample. The V call is TRBV5-4, the J call TRBJ2-6; D gene uncertain. Germline V lookup: CDR1 SGHNT, CDR2 YYREEE (reference sequence). Trimming removed 6 bases from V and 0 bases from J, with 13 bases in between. The CDR3 has 16 amino acids. In DNA form, the CDR3 reads TGTGCCAGCACCAAGGAGAGAAACTCTGGGGCCAACGTCCTGACTTTC. Protein product: CASTKERNSGANVLTF. Looking up the rest from reference TRBV5-4 and TRBJ2-6 gives the full variable domain: ETGVTQSPTHLIKTRGQQVTLRCSSQSGHNTVSWYQQALGQGPQFIFQYYREEENGRGNFPPRFSGLQFPNYSSELNVNALELDDSALYLCASTKERNSGANVLTFGAGSRLTVL.

The chain employs TRBV19 and TRBJ1-5, with D uncertain. Trimming took off 4 bases at V and 5 bases at J, with 12 bases between the two ends. Germline loops: CDR1 LNHDA, CDR2 SQIVND (reference sequence). The CDR3 is 14 residues long. For the CDR3, the DNA is TGTGCCAGTAGTACGGGTCCCCGGCATCAGCCCCAGCATTTT. Its translation: CASSTGPRHQPQHF.

J is TRBJ1-1 and V is TRBV5-6; possible D gene TRBD1, 6 bases. Trimming stripped 2 bases from V and 4 bases from J, with 9 bases between. This CDR3 region has 13 residues. Germline values: CDR1 SGHDT, CDR2 YYEEEE. The chain's CDR3 is CASSLGGATEAFF. The CDR3 nucleotides are TGTGCCAGCAGCTTAGGGGGGGCCACTGAAGCTTTCTTT.

The genes are TRBV19 and TRBJ1-4, with TRBD1 identical over 7 bases. Germline V gene data show CDR1 as LNHDA and CDR2 as SQIVND (reference sequence). The trim removed 7 bases at V and 4 bases at J, leaving 9 bases unmatched. The CDR3 spans 15 residues. The CDR3 DNA reads TGTGCCAGTACCCCCGGGACAGCGATTAATGAAAAACTGTTTTTT. It codes for CASTPGTAINEKLFF.

The chain couples TRBV11-2 to TRBJ2-1; D unclear. The CDR3 is made up of 12 amino acids. In germline, CDR1 is SGHAT, CDR2 FQNNGV. V lost 0 bases and J lost 10, with 7 bases in between. The CDR3 nucleotides read TGTGCCAGCAGCTTAGACCCTAACGAGCAGTTCTTC. Protein: CASSLDPNEQFF.

The rearrangement uses TRBV5-4 and TRBJ2-4; D perhaps matches TRBD1 (6 bases). Germline CDR1 reads SGHNT; CDR2 reads YYREEE (reference sequence). This CDR3 comprises 15 residues. Trimming took 3 bases from V and 7 from J, leaving 17 bases between them. CDR3 coding DNA: TGTGCCAGCAGCTCCCCCGACAGGCTAGGGAACATTCAGTACTTC. Protein: CASSSPDRLGNIQYF.

This clone was seen just once. The V call is TRBV5-1, the J call TRBJ2-5; 7 positions match TRBD1. The V gene end was trimmed by 5 bases and the J gene end by 1 base; junction bases not matched to a gene: 11. There are 16 residues in the CDR3. In germline, CDR1 is SGHRS, CDR2 YFSETQ. DNA of the CDR3: TGCGCCAGCAGTCTCCAAGGGGGCCGCTTCCAAGAGACCCAGTACTTC. It codes for CASSLQGGRFQETQYF. Using reference TRBV5-1 and TRBJ2-5 for the parts outside the CDR3, the full variable domain is KAGVTQTPRYLIKTRGQQVTLSCSPISGHRSVSWYQQTPGQGLQFLFEYFSETQRNKGNFPGRFSGRQFSNSRSEMNVSTLELGDSALYLCASSLQGGRFQETQYFGPGTRLLVL.

V gene TRBV28 combines with J gene TRBJ1-2; D may be TRBD1 (5 bases). This CDR3 contains 15 residues. Germline assignment: CDR1 MDHEN and CDR2 SYDVKM. With 6 bases removed from V and 3 bases from J, the gap between germline ends came to 17 bases. CDR3 loop: CASRGAGRRYYGYTF. CDR3 bases: TGTGCCAGCAGAGGGGCGGGACGGAGATACTATGGCTACACCTTC.

As DNA, the CDR3 is TGTGCCAGTAGTATCGGGGGAGTTACGCAGTATTTT. Its protein product is CASSIGGVTQYF. The genes are TRBV19 and TRBJ2-3, with D possibly matching TRBD2 (6 bases). Deletions cut 3 bases from V and 8 bases from J, with 9 bases between. This CDR3 has 12 residues. The germline V gene encodes CDR1 LNHDA and CDR2 SQIVND (reference sequence).

The rearrangement links TRBV15 to TRBJ1-5, with TRBD1 matching over 10 bases. The J segment lost 6 bases and the V segment lost 3 bases, leaving 5 bases of the junction unmatched. The CDR3 covers 15 residues. Per germline, CDR1 LNHNV and CDR2 YYDKDF (reference sequence). This chain's CDR3 is CATSRAGQGFQPQHF. The DNA of the CDR3 is TGTGCCACCAGCAGGGCGGGACAGGGGTTTCAGCCCCAGCATTTT.